This T cell receptor (beta chain) was profiled in a study of neurological immune-mediated disorders. This clonotype came up many times. Its specificity is not known. Study-wide points: There were no CDR3 amino acid sequences shared by expanded clones across subjects, a result suggesting private repertoires in all groups. When the repertoires were grouped phylogenetically, those of 18 of the 34 multiple sclerosis patients came together in a single cluster of related CDR3 sequences, which points to a possible repertoire-level signature.

Synthesis of cDNA used 5'RACE (with 10-nucleotide random UMIs). The output of every sequencing run exceeded 170 million TCR-beta sequences, derived from 15-18 subjects. Each CDR3 protein is one row after TCRdb ran MiXCR on the 5' RACE reads. This table has 50,000 to 65,000 distinct CDR3 sequences, roughly 3.5% appearing once. The CDR3 is 11 amino acids. CDR1 and CDR2 (germline): SQVTM, ANQGSEA. The V and J ends lost 5 bases and 6 bases, in that order; junction bases with no gene match: 4. The sample consisted of PBMCs. This clonotype originated in a man aged 30 to 39 with multiple sclerosis. This chain joins TRBV29-1 and TRBJ2-7, with TRBD2 matching 7 bases. The CDR3 reads CSVMTGGEQYF. Here the CDR3 DNA reads TGCAGCGTTATGACGGGGGGCGAGCAGTACTTC.